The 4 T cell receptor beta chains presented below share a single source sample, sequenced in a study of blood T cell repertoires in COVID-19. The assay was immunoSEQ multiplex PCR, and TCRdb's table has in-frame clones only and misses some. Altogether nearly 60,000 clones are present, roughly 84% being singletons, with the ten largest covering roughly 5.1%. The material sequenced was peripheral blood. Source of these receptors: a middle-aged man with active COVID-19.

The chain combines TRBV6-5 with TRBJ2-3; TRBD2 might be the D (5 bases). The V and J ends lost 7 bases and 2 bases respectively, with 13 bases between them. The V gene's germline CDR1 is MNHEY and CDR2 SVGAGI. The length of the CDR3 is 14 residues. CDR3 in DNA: TGTGCCAGCAAGCCGGGGATCGACACAGATACGCAGTATTTT. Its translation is CASKPGIDTDTQYF.

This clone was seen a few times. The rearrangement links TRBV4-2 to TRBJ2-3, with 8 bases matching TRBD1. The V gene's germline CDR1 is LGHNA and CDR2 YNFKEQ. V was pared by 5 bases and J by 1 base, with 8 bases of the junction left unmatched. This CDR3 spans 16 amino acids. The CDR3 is CASSSEAQGGTDTQYF. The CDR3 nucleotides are TGTGCCAGCAGCTCTGAAGCACAGGGGGGCACAGATACGCAGTATTTT.

CDR3 DNA: TGCGCCAGCAGTGTAGGACAGGGGGGCTACGAGCAGTACTTC. It yields the protein CASSVGQGGYEQYF. This chain joins TRBV10-2 and TRBJ2-7; 10 bases fit TRBD1. V lost 4 bases and J lost 3; bases outside the gene matches: 3. The CDR3 length is 14 residues. From germline, CDR1 is WSHSY and CDR2 SAAADI.

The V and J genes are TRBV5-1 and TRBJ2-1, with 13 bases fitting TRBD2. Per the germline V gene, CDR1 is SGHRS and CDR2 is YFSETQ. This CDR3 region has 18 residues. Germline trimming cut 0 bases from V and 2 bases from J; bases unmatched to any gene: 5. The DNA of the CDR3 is TGCGCCAGCAGCTTGGGAATGGGACTAGCGGGGCCCTACAATGAGCAGTTCTTC. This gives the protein CASSLGMGLAGPYNEQFF.